These 15 T cell receptor beta chains came from one sample sequenced in a study of CD8 T cells in Susac syndrome. The authors reverse transcribed about 0.5 to 1 ug RNA with random hexamers. TCRdb independently ran MiXCR on the immunoSEQ multiplex PCR reads; one entry per CDR3 protein. In the table there are some 130,000 distinct CDR3 sequences, 85% to 95% of which are singletons. The sequencing sample was made of CD8+ T cells from PBMCs. Receptor source: a human donor with Susac syndrome.

The chain combines TRBV5-4 with TRBJ2-7; TRBD1 matches at 7 bases. The CDR3 covers 13 residues. The V segment lost 4 bases and the J segment 1 base; nucleotides outside the gene matches: 2. CDR1 and CDR2 (germline): SGHNT, YYREEE (reference sequence). CDR3 in amino acids: CASSRGQSYEQYF. The CDR3 bases are TGTGCCAGCAGCAGGGGACAGTCCTACGAGCAGTACTTC.

The V call is TRBV19, the J call TRBJ2-7; D remains ambiguous. CDR1 and CDR2 from the germline V gene are LNHDA and SQIVND (reference sequence). V was pared by 6 bases and J by 0 bases, with 9 bases between. The CDR3 has 13 residues. CDR3 loop: CASSVAGSYEQYF. The CDR3 coding sequence is TGTGCCAGTAGCGTGGCAGGCTCCTACGAGCAGTACTTC.

The V gene is TRBV29-1, the J gene TRBJ1-3; D is unresolved. Germline-derived CDR1 and CDR2 are SQVTM and ANQGSEA. The CDR3 consists of 13 residues. V was shortened by 1 base and J by 0 bases, with 4 bases between the two germline ends. The CDR3 spells CSVEAGSGNTIYF. DNA for the CDR3: TGCAGCGTTGAAGCGGGCTCTGGAAACACCATATATTTT.

The chain has TRBV3-1 and TRBJ2-1, with TRBD1 matching over 8 bases. Per the germline V gene, CDR1 is LGHDT and CDR2 is YNNKEL (reference sequence). Unmatched junction bases numbered 8, after V lost 8 bases and J lost 5 bases. The CDR3 consists of 14 residues. CDR3 sequence (DNA): TGTGCCAGCTTCGACAGGGGATCCAACAATGAGCAGTTCTTC. Protein: CASFDRGSNNEQFF.

Here the CDR3 reads CAGSYRANYGYTF. The CDR3 nucleotides read TGTGCCGGGAGCTACAGAGCTAACTATGGCTACACCTTC. V usage is TRBV6-5 and J usage is TRBJ1-2; D uncertain. The CDR3 contains 13 residues. From germline, CDR1 is MNHEY and CDR2 SVGAGI. With 11 bases removed from V and 0 bases from J, the gap between germline ends came to 13 bases.

The V gene is TRBV9, the J gene TRBJ2-5; D possibly corresponds to TRBD2 (5 bases). Germline assignment: CDR1 SGDLS and CDR2 YYNGEE. This CDR3 region has 11 residues. The ends were cut back, 3 bases at V and 9 bases at J, with 9 bases in the middle. CDR3: CASSADGAQYF. In nucleotides, the CDR3 is TGTGCCAGCAGCGCAGACGGGGCCCAGTACTTC.

The chain has TRBV3-1 and TRBJ1-1; no reliable D call. CDR1 and CDR2 (germline): LGHDT, YNNKEL (reference sequence). V lost 1 base, J lost 1 base, and 13 bases lay in between. CDR3 length: 16 amino acids. CDR3 residues: CASSQGSATTNTEAFF. The CDR3 DNA follows: TGTGCCAGCAGCCAAGGGAGTGCCACTACGAACACTGAAGCTTTCTTT.

The genes are TRBV20-1 and TRBJ2-3, with 9 nucleotides matching TRBD1. V lost 3 bases, J lost 1 base, and 5 bases stayed unmatched. The CDR3 is 15 amino acids. Germline V gene lookup returns CDR1 DFQATT and CDR2 SNEGSKA (reference sequence). The CDR3 DNA follows: TGCAGTGCTAGCAGACGGACAGGGGGCACAGATACGCAGTATTTT. It translates to CSASRRTGGTDTQYF.

The genes are TRBV29-1 and TRBJ1-4; D is perhaps TRBD1 (5 bases). Trimming took 5 bases from V and 11 from J, leaving 15 bases between them. This CDR3 is built from 12 residues. Germline values: CDR1 SQVTM, CDR2 ANQGSEA. The CDR3 coding sequence is TGCAGCGTTAAGATGGCCGGGGCCAAACTGTTTTTT. This encodes CSVKMAGAKLFF.

The V gene is TRBV2, the J gene TRBJ2-1; 7 positions match TRBD2. With V trimmed by 10 bases and J by 12 bases, 15 bases remained unmatched. This CDR3 has 13 residues. Looked up from germline, CDR1 is SNHLY and CDR2 is FYNNEI. The chain's CDR3 is CATPETSRFLQFF. The CDR3 DNA reads as TGTGCCACCCCCGAGACTAGCCGATTTTTGCAGTTCTTC.

The chain uses TRBV9 and TRBJ1-2; D uncertain. V shed 0 bases and J shed 7 bases, with 13 bases lying between them. Germline CDR1 reads SGDLS; CDR2 reads YYNGEE. The CDR3 totals 14 residues. The CDR3 sequence: CASSVEAEQCGYTF. CDR3 coding DNA: TGTGCCAGCAGCGTAGAGGCAGAGCAGTGTGGCTACACCTTC.

This clonotype was observed a single time. The DNA for the CDR3 is TGTGCCAGCAGCTCTAGCGGGGTAGCCAAAAACATTCAGTACTTC. Translation: CASSSSGVAKNIQYF. The chain links TRBV9 to TRBJ2-4, with 9 nucleotides matching TRBD2. J gave up 0 bases and V 4 bases, and 2 bases lay outside the gene matches. Germline V gene sequence: CDR1 SGDLS, CDR2 YYNGEE. This CDR3 contains 15 residues.

The chain is built from TRBV18 and TRBJ2-1; the D gene is possibly TRBD1 (5 bases). CDR3 size: 12 residues. V gave up 6 bases and J gave up 8 bases, with 11 bases separating them. Germline V gene lookup returns CDR1 KGHSH and CDR2 LQKENI. This CDR3 reads CASSPPQDEQFF. CDR3 DNA: TGTGCCAGCTCCCCGCCACAGGATGAGCAGTTCTTC. Filled out from reference TRBV18 and TRBJ2-1, the complete variable domain reads NAGVMQNPRHLVRRRGQEARLRCSPMKGHSHVYWYRQLPEEGLKFMVYLQKENIIDESGMPKERFSAEFPKEGPSILRIQQVVRGDSAAYFCASSPPQDEQFFGPGTRLTVL.

J is TRBJ2-7 and V is TRBV5-1; 7 bases agree with TRBD2. V was clipped by 0 bases and J by 3 bases; unmatched bases: 12. Germline CDR1 and CDR2: SGHRS and YFSETQ. The CDR3 extends over 17 amino acids. CDR3 sequence (DNA): TGCGCCAGCAGCTTGGTCCGGGGGGAGGCCCTCTACTACGAGCAGTACTTC. Translation: CASSLVRGEALYYEQYF. The complete variable domain, with remaining parts taken from reference TRBV5-1 and TRBJ2-7, reads KAGVTQTPRYLIKTRGQQVTLSCSPISGHRSVSWYQQTPGQGLQFLFEYFSETQRNKGNFPGRFSGRQFSNSRSEMNVSTLELGDSALYLCASSLVRGEALYYEQYFGPGTRLTVT.

This rearrangement joins TRBV7-9 to TRBJ2-2; 7 bases agree with TRBD2. J lost 3 bases, V lost 5 bases, and 12 bases had no gene match. This CDR3 spans 17 amino acids. Germline CDR1 and CDR2: SEHNR and FQNEAQ (reference sequence). In DNA, the CDR3 is TGTGCCAGCAGCCCCACGAGCGGGACCCCGGACACCGGGGAGCTGTTTTTT. This translates into CASSPTSGTPDTGELFF. The complete variable domain, with remaining parts taken from reference TRBV7-9 and TRBJ2-2, reads DTGVSQNPRHKITKRGQNVTFRCDPISEHNRLYWYRQTLGQGPEFLTYFQNEAQLEKSRLLSDRFSAERPKGSFSTLEIQRTEQGDSAMYLCASSPTSGTPDTGELFFGEGSRLTVL.